The 28 T cell receptor beta chains below were found in one sample sequenced in a study of blood T cell repertoires in COVID-19. Clones were read by immunoSEQ multiplex PCR, and TCRdb kept only the in-frame ones, dropping some. The sample includes tens of thousands of clones, about 85% seen only once; the top ten take 3.8%. Sequencing was carried out using peripheral blood. The receptors derive from a man aged 60-69 years with acute or convalescent COVID-19.

The chain employs TRBV28 and TRBJ2-6; TRBD1 might be the D (6 bases). The V end was cut by 3 bases, the J end by 2 bases, with 14 bases between. CDR3 size: 17 residues. The germline V gene encodes CDR1 MDHEN and CDR2 SYDVKM. The CDR3 nucleotides read TGTGCCAGCAGTTTCCGGGGACAACTTACTGGGGCCAACGTCCTGACTTTC. Its translation: CASSFRGQLTGANVLTF.

V is TRBV18 and J is TRBJ2-7; the match to TRBD1 covers 7 bases. The CDR3 runs to 14 residues. After removal of 2 bases from V and 3 bases from J, the junction contained 4 bases not matched to a gene. Germline V gene lookup returns CDR1 KGHSH and CDR2 LQKENI. CDR3 nucleotide sequence: TGTGCCAGCTCACCAGGACAGGCGTTCTACGAGCAGTACTTC. Translating gives CASSPGQAFYEQYF.

On this clone itself: The same CDR3 arises from other DNA sequences in this sample as well. V is TRBV7-2 and J is TRBJ2-5; 7 bases fit TRBD2. Trimming at V came to 5 bases and at J to 1 base, leaving 4 bases not matched to a gene. The germline gives CDR1 SGHTA, CDR2 FQGNSA. The length of the CDR3 is 14 residues. CDR3 nucleotide sequence: TGTGCCAGCAGCCCGAGCGGGGTCCAAGAGACCCAGTACTTC. Encoded protein: CASSPSGVQETQYF.

The rearrangement links TRBV7-2 to TRBJ2-1, with 11 bases fitting TRBD2. Germline CDR1 SGHTA, CDR2 FQGNSA. This CDR3 has 18 amino acids. The V segment lost 5 bases and the J segment 6 bases; nucleotides outside the gene matches: 15. The CDR3 nucleotides are TGTGCCAGCAGCCCATCCCCCTTAGCGGGAGGGCCATTCAATGAGCAGTTCTTC. This translates into CASSPSPLAGGPFNEQFF.

The chain joins TRBV23-1 to TRBJ1-1, with a weak D call TRBD1 (6 bases). TRBV23-1 is an ORF, with its function uncertain. This CDR3 is built from 14 residues. The germline V and J ends were trimmed by 6 bases and 5 bases, with 16 bases remaining between them. The CDR3 reads CASSLYGQPTEAFF. For the CDR3, the DNA is TGCGCCAGCAGCCTTTACGGACAGCCTACTGAAGCTTTCTTT.

The chain employs TRBV6-5 and TRBJ1-2, with D tentatively TRBD1 (5 bases). Germline-derived CDR1 and CDR2 are MNHEY and SVGAGI. The CDR3 loop spans 13 amino acids. The ends were cut back, 5 bases at V and 10 bases at J, with 17 bases in the middle. The CDR3 sequence: CASSSGGYVDYTF. CDR3 sequence (DNA): TGTGCCAGCAGTAGCGGGGGGTACGTCGACTACACCTTC.

Written as DNA, the CDR3 is TGTGCCAGCAGCCTTGGACTTTTGAACACTGAAGCTTTCTTT. Protein sequence: CASSLGLLNTEAFF. The V call is TRBV13, the J call TRBJ1-1, with no clear D. The CDR3 spans 14 residues. The V gene lost 5 bases and the J gene lost 0 bases, with 10 bases spanning the gap. Germline CDR1 is PRHDT and CDR2 is FYEKMQ (reference sequence).

This chain links TRBV6-4 with TRBJ1-1; no reliable D call. CDR1 is MRHNA, CDR2 SNTAGT, per germline. Trimming left V 5 bases short and J 5 bases short, with 12 bases between. The CDR3 has 13 residues. This CDR3 reads CASSLEGKTEAFF. Written as DNA, the CDR3 is TGTGCCAGCAGTTTGGAGGGAAAAACTGAAGCTTTCTTT.

The chain has TRBV5-1 and TRBJ2-1; TRBD1 matches 7 bases. The germline V gene has CDR1 SGHRS and CDR2 YFSETQ. The ends lost 6 bases at V and 5 bases at J; junction bases unmatched: 8. The length of the CDR3 is 14 residues. The CDR3 sequence: CASTRQGLDNEQFF. In DNA form, the CDR3 reads TGCGCCAGCACCCGACAGGGCCTCGACAATGAGCAGTTCTTC.

This clone appeared a few times. The chain recombines TRBV5-1 with TRBJ2-1; weak D call: TRBD2 (5 bases). Trimming removed 2 bases at V and 5 bases at J, with 11 bases between. This CDR3 has 14 amino acids. Germline loops: CDR1 SGHRS, CDR2 YFSETQ. Written as DNA, the CDR3 is TGCGCCAGCAGCTTTTTAGCGAACGACAATGAGCAGTTCTTC. Its protein is CASSFLANDNEQFF.

The V gene is TRBV5-1, the J gene TRBJ2-1; D not certain. V lost 3 bases and J lost 9, with 10 bases in between. The CDR3 totals 12 residues. Germline V lookup: CDR1 SGHRS, CDR2 YFSETQ. The CDR3 DNA reads as TGCGCCAGCAGCTCCTATGCGGCTGAGCAGTTCTTC. Its translation: CASSSYAAEQFF.

The chain recombines TRBV19 with TRBJ2-3, with TRBD2 matching over 7 bases. Trimming took 4 bases from V and 0 from J; bases not matched to a gene: 4. Germline CDR1 LNHDA, CDR2 SQIVND (reference sequence). The CDR3 runs to 15 residues. CDR3 bases: TGTGCCAGTAGTAAACTAGCGTTTAGCACAGATACGCAGTATTTT. Translation gives CASSKLAFSTDTQYF.

The rearrangement uses TRBV5-1 and TRBJ1-1; the match to TRBD1 covers 9 bases. J gave up 5 bases and V 0 bases, and 8 bases lay outside the gene matches. There are 16 residues in the CDR3. Germline lookup yields CDR1 SGHRS and CDR2 YFSETQ. In nucleotides, the CDR3 is TGCGCCAGCAGCTTGGTTCACAGGGGGCTGGATACTGAAGCTTTCTTT. This gives the protein CASSLVHRGLDTEAFF.

The chain employs TRBV5-4 and TRBJ2-2; TRBD2 matches 8 bases. The germline V gene encodes CDR1 SGHNT and CDR2 YYREEE (reference sequence). The trim removed 5 bases at V and 7 bases at J, leaving 10 bases unmatched. The CDR3 is 15 amino acids. CDR3 in amino acids: CASSPRSGGGGELFF. Written as DNA, the CDR3 is TGTGCCAGCAGTCCCCGATCGGGGGGGGGCGGGGAGCTGTTTTTT.

This chain links TRBV3-1 (or the pseudogene TRBV3-2) with TRBJ1-2, with D tentatively TRBD1 (6 bases). The germline V gene encodes CDR1 LGHDT and CDR2 YNNKEL (reference sequence). The CDR3 runs 16 residues. Trimming removed 3 bases from V and 4 bases from J, with 18 bases in between. The CDR3 is CASSHSSAGEIYGYTF. CDR3 nucleotide sequence: TGTGCCAGCAGCCATAGTAGCGCAGGGGAAATCTATGGCTACACCTTC.

This chain joins TRBV6-4 and TRBJ2-3; D ambiguous. CDR1 and CDR2 from the germline V gene are MRHNA and SNTAGT. Trimming cost V 0 bases and J 5 bases, with 6 bases left between them. This CDR3 region has 13 residues. Here the CDR3 reads CASSDSIRDTQYF. CDR3 in DNA: TGTGCCAGCAGTGACTCGATTAGAGATACGCAGTATTTT.

The rearrangement joins TRBV25-1 to TRBJ1-1; no reliable D call. Germline CDR1 reads MGHDK; CDR2 reads SYGVNS. CDR3 length equals 12 residues. The germline V and J ends were trimmed by 6 bases and 1 base, with 6 bases remaining between them. The CDR3 loop is CASRNGNTEAFF. As DNA, the CDR3 is TGTGCCAGCAGAAACGGGAACACTGAAGCTTTCTTT.

V and J are TRBV19 and TRBJ2-5, with TRBD1 as a possible D gene (6 bases). V was clipped by 6 bases and J by 2 bases, with 13 bases between them. The CDR3 sequence is 14 residues long. Germline CDR1 is LNHDA and CDR2 is SQIVND (reference sequence). CDR3 amino acids: CASRTGTDQETQYF. For the CDR3, the DNA is TGTGCCAGTAGGACAGGAACCGATCAAGAGACCCAGTACTTC. Using reference TRBV19 and TRBJ2-5 for the parts outside the CDR3, the full variable domain is DGGITQSPKYLFRKEGQNVTLSCEQNLNHDAMYWYRQDPGQGLRLIYYSQIVNDFQKGDIAEGYSVSREKKESFPLTVTSAQKNPTAFYLCASRTGTDQETQYFGPGTRLLVL.

The gene calls are TRBV27 and TRBJ2-5; TRBD2 is a possible D gene (5 bases). V lost 6 bases and J lost 5, with 13 bases in between. The CDR3 is made up of 13 amino acids. CDR1 MNHEY and CDR2 SMNVEV come from the germline V gene (reference sequence). CDR3 coding DNA: TGTGCCAGCAGGAAACGGACGGGGGAGACCCAGTACTTC. Protein: CASRKRTGETQYF.

The chain joins TRBV7-2 to TRBJ2-3; maybe TRBD2 (5 bases). Per germline, CDR1 SGHTA and CDR2 FQGNSA. The CDR3 contains 16 residues. V was pared by 3 bases and J by 7 bases, with 20 bases between. CDR3 DNA: TGTGCCAGCAGCTTTACCCTAGCTTCTCACACGTATACGCAGTATTTT. This gives the protein CASSFTLASHTYTQYF.

This clone has a handful of counts. The J gene is TRBJ2-1, the V gene TRBV11-3; D is undetermined. Germline CDR1 and CDR2: SGHNT and YENEEA. V dropped 4 bases and J dropped 0 bases, with 10 bases sitting between them. CDR3 length: 15 amino acids. The chain's CDR3 is CASSSRKSSYNEQFF. CDR3 sequence (DNA): TGTGCCAGCAGCTCCAGGAAGAGCTCCTACAATGAGCAGTTCTTC.

V is TRBV19 and J is TRBJ2-6; weak D call: TRBD1 (6 bases). Trimming cost V 2 bases and J 2 bases, with 10 bases left between them. This CDR3 region has 16 residues. The germline gives CDR1 LNHDA, CDR2 SQIVND (reference sequence). CDR3 residues: CASSIPKGAGANVLTF. The CDR3 DNA is TGTGCCAGTAGTATACCCAAGGGGGCTGGGGCCAACGTCCTGACTTTC.

This sequence joins TRBV6-1 and TRBJ1-2; D is unresolved. Germline assignment: CDR1 MNHNS and CDR2 SASEGT. This CDR3 contains 13 residues. The germline V and J ends were trimmed by 3 bases and 4 bases, with 9 bases remaining between them. The DNA of the CDR3 is TGTGCCAGCAGTGAGTCAGGCCTCTATGGCTACACCTTC. Protein product: CASSESGLYGYTF.

V usage is TRBV21-1 and J usage is TRBJ1-5; the DNA was not used to check the table's D call, TRBD1. TRBV21-1 is a pseudogene. The CDR3 spans 15 residues. The DNA of the CDR3 is TGTGCCAGCAGCAAAGAGGGGATACTCAATCAGCCCCAGCATTTT. Protein product: CASSKEGILNQPQHF.

This clone has a single count. The chain carries TRBV30 and TRBJ2-2; 10 bases line up with TRBD2. Per the germline V gene, CDR1 is GTSNPN and CDR2 is SVGIG (reference sequence). Losses at the gene ends were 3 bases for V and 3 bases for J; bases not matched to a gene: 4. The CDR3 contains 15 residues. In DNA form, the CDR3 reads TGTGCCTGGAGAAATCTAGCGGGGGACACCGGGGAGCTGTTTTTT. It specifies CAWRNLAGDTGELFF.

The rearrangement uses TRBV20-1 and TRBJ2-1; D might be TRBD2 (5 bases). Looked up from germline, CDR1 is DFQATT and CDR2 is SNEGSKA (reference sequence). Trimming stripped 4 bases from V and 7 bases from J, with 8 bases between. CDR3 size: 11 residues. CDR3 bases: TGCAGTGCTACCCAGCGGAATGAGCAGTTCTTC. It translates to CSATQRNEQFF.

The chain employs TRBV7-3 and TRBJ1-2; 7 nucleotides match TRBD1. Germline values: CDR1 SGHTA, CDR2 FQGTGA. The CDR3 sequence is 11 residues long. J lost 8 bases, V lost 5 bases, and 2 bases had no gene match. CDR3 DNA: TGTGCCAGCAGCGCGGACAGGGGCTACACCTTC. It translates to CASSADRGYTF.

This chain uses TRBV2 with TRBJ1-1; 7 bases agree with TRBD1. The CDR3 has 16 residues. Trimming cost V 5 bases and J 4 bases; bases outside gene matches: 13. Germline CDR1 and CDR2: SNHLY and FYNNEI. CDR3 amino acids: CASSRVEGATGTEAFF. The CDR3 DNA reads as TGTGCCAGCAGTCGTGTGGAGGGGGCTACGGGCACTGAAGCTTTCTTT. The entire variable domain, with the rest obtained from reference TRBV2 and TRBJ1-1, is as follows: EPEVTQTPSHQVTQMGQEVILRCVPISNHLYFYWYRQILGQKVEFLVSFYNNEISEKSEIFDDQFSVERPDGSNFTLKIRSTKLEDSAMYFCASSRVEGATGTEAFFGQGTRLTVV.